The clone carrying this T cell receptor (beta chain) was picked up a small number of times. Its specificity is not known. Isolation of CD4+ and CD8+ T cells from PBMCs was achieved by sorting. This sample was included in a study of CD8+ T cells in alopecia areata. General study points: Lesional scalp exceeded normal scalp in clonality, especially in alopecia totalis/universalis. Although TCR sharing was seen in mice, sharing across patients was less clear, possibly for HLA-related reasons. Sequencing of scalp tissue also captures the resident alphabeta T cells of normal skin.

V was clipped by 4 bases and J by 4 bases, with 8 bases between them. From germline, CDR1 is SQVTM and CDR2 ANQGSEA. The CDR3 totals 12 residues. As the sequencing template, cDNA was produced by extracting RNA and reverse transcribing it. Produced via immunoSEQ multiplex PCR; TCRdb's table is partial and in-frame only. The profile shows fewer than 110,000 clones, around 59% of them singletons. The clonotype comes from a human donor in good health. The chain uses TRBV29-1 and TRBJ2-1; D perhaps matches TRBD2 (5 bases). Material: CD4+ T cells sorted from blood. CDR3 coding DNA: TGCAGCGTTGTGGCGGGTTACAATGAGCAGTTCTTC. This encodes CSVVAGYNEQFF.